Following are 26 T cell receptor beta chains from one sample sequenced in a study of shared clonotypes between healthy human individuals. Repertoires were generated with immunoSEQ multiplex PCR, while TCRdb's copy carries only in-frame clones and drops some. Among about 1.5 million clones listed, 95% to 99% were seen once. The sample consisted of naive CD4+ T cells sorted from blood. The subset is: CD45RA+ positively selected. These receptor sequences come from a man in his thirties or forties in good health.

This chain connects TRBV18 to TRBJ2-6; 9 nucleotides match TRBD1. The CDR3 runs to 18 residues. Germline V CDR1 and CDR2: KGHSH, LQKENI. The V segment lost 5 bases and the J segment 0 bases; nucleotides outside the gene matches: 8. DNA of the CDR3: TGTGCCAGCTCATTACGGACAGGGGATAACTCTGGGGCCAACGTCCTGACTTTC. Its translation is CASSLRTGDNSGANVLTF.

The CDR3 loop reads CASSIGGQVLETQYF. CDR3 DNA sequence: TGTGCCAGTAGTATAGGGGGACAGGTTTTGGAGACCCAGTACTTC. The genes are TRBV19 and TRBJ2-5; the match to TRBD1 covers 8 bases. This CDR3 contains 15 residues. Unmatched junction bases numbered 6, after V lost 1 base and J lost 5 bases. The germline CDR1 and CDR2 sequences are LNHDA and SQIVND (reference sequence). Full variable domain (outside the CDR3, taken from reference TRBV19 and TRBJ2-5): DGGITQSPKYLFRKEGQNVTLSCEQNLNHDAMYWYRQDPGQGLRLIYYSQIVNDFQKGDIAEGYSVSREKKESFPLTVTSAQKNPTAFYLCASSIGGQVLETQYFGPGTRLLVL.

V and J are TRBV5-1 and TRBJ1-4; D is unclear. CDR1 and CDR2 (germline): SGHRS, YFSETQ. There are 15 residues in the CDR3. Trimming cost V 4 bases and J 4 bases, with 14 bases left between them. The CDR3 nucleotides read TGCGCCAGCAGCCGAGGAGGAGGGCGTAATGAAAAACTGTTTTTT. Its translation: CASSRGGGRNEKLFF.

This rearrangement joins TRBV5-4 to TRBJ2-1; weak D call: TRBD2 (5 bases). V gave up 0 bases and J gave up 11 bases, with 12 bases separating them. Germline V lookup: CDR1 SGHNT, CDR2 YYREEE (reference sequence). CDR3 length: 13 residues. CDR3 protein: CASSLAGSRKQFF. CDR3 bases: TGTGCCAGCAGCTTGGCGGGATCTCGGAAGCAGTTCTTC.

The V and J genes are TRBV5-1 and TRBJ2-2; TRBD2 aligns across 9 bases. The germline V gene has CDR1 SGHRS and CDR2 YFSETQ. The CDR3 is 16 amino acids. After removal of 3 bases from V and 1 base from J, the junction contained 4 bases not matched to a gene. In nucleotides, the CDR3 is TGCGCCAGCAGCTCGGCGACTAGCGGGAACACCGGGGAGCTGTTTTTT. It codes for CASSSATSGNTGELFF.

The gene calls are TRBV6-1 and TRBJ2-3; possible D gene TRBD1, 5 bases. The length of the CDR3 is 15 residues. The germline CDR1 and CDR2 sequences are MNHNS and SASEGT. The V end lost 1 base, the J end lost 2 bases, and 10 bases lay between the germline ends. CDR3 sequence (DNA): TGTGCCAGCAGTGAAGACAGGACACACACAGATACGCAGTATTTT. Protein: CASSEDRTHTDTQYF.

The V call is TRBV7-2, the J call TRBJ1-5; D is possibly TRBD1 (6 bases). Trimming left V 9 bases short and J 7 bases short, with 22 bases between. The CDR3 runs to 15 residues. Germline V lookup: CDR1 SGHTA, CDR2 FQGNSA. This CDR3 reads CASKLAHLGGQPQHF. CDR3 bases: TGTGCCAGTAAGCTTGCCCATCTGGGGGGCCAGCCCCAGCATTTT.

CDR3 loop: CASSEALGRDTYEQYF. The CDR3 DNA sequence: TGTGCCAGCAGTGAAGCCCTTGGGAGGGACACCTACGAGCAGTACTTC. The chain joins TRBV6-1 to TRBJ2-7; a possible D gene is TRBD2 (7 bases). The CDR3 consists of 16 residues. The germline V and J ends were trimmed by 0 bases and 2 bases, with 14 bases remaining between them. The germline V gene encodes CDR1 MNHNS and CDR2 SASEGT.

The V call is TRBV5-6, the J call TRBJ2-1, with 8 bases aligning to TRBD2. V lost 4 bases and J lost 3; bases outside the gene matches: 12. This CDR3 comprises 17 residues. The germline V gene has CDR1 SGHDT and CDR2 YYEEEE. The CDR3 region is CASSRLLAGGLYNEQFF. In DNA, the CDR3 is TGTGCCAGCAGCAGACTACTCGCGGGAGGTCTCTACAATGAGCAGTTCTTC.

For the CDR3, the DNA is TGTGCCAGCAGCTCAGAAACTCGGGACAGCCAAGAGACCCAGTACTTC. It codes for CASSSETRDSQETQYF. V gene TRBV11-2 combines with J gene TRBJ2-5, with 7 bases matching TRBD1. CDR1 is SGHAT, CDR2 FQNNGV, per germline. The V segment lost 4 bases and the J segment 1 base; nucleotides outside the gene matches: 9. The CDR3 extends over 16 amino acids.

The V gene is TRBV19, the J gene TRBJ2-5; no definite D call. This CDR3 has 13 amino acids. Trimming removed 4 bases from V and 5 bases from J, with 11 bases in between. Per the germline V gene, CDR1 is LNHDA and CDR2 is SQIVND (reference sequence). The DNA of the CDR3 is TGTGCCAGTAGTACCAGCTCTGGGGAGACCCAGTACTTC. This encodes CASSTSSGETQYF. Complete variable domain (other parts from reference TRBV19 and TRBJ2-5): DGGITQSPKYLFRKEGQNVTLSCEQNLNHDAMYWYRQDPGQGLRLIYYSQIVNDFQKGDIAEGYSVSREKKESFPLTVTSAQKNPTAFYLCASSTSSGETQYFGPGTRLLVL.

The chain employs TRBV6-5 and TRBJ1-2; the D gene is possibly TRBD1 (6 bases). The germline gives CDR1 MNHEY, CDR2 SVGAGI. Trimming took off 0 bases at V and 6 bases at J, with 14 bases between the two ends. CDR3 length equals 15 residues. The CDR3 here is CASSYSLRGANGYTF. CDR3 DNA sequence: TGTGCCAGCAGTTACTCCCTCCGGGGGGCTAATGGCTACACCTTC.

The genes are TRBV4-3 and TRBJ2-5, with 12 bases that match TRBD2. V was pared by 5 bases and J by 4 bases, with 8 bases of the junction left unmatched. This CDR3 is 16 amino acids long. Looked up from germline, CDR1 is LGHNA and CDR2 is YSLEER. The CDR3 here is CASSETSGRSGETQYF. The CDR3 region has the DNA TGCGCCAGCAGCGAGACTAGCGGGAGATCGGGAGAGACCCAGTACTTC.

V usage is TRBV5-1 and J usage is TRBJ2-1, with a possible D match to TRBD1 (5 bases). Trimming took 0 bases from V and 14 from J, leaving 15 bases between them. CDR1 and CDR2 (germline): SGHRS, YFSETQ. CDR3 length: 13 residues. CDR3 DNA sequence: TGCGCCAGCAGCTTGGTAGGGGCCAGTACGGAGTTCTTC. Protein sequence: CASSLVGASTEFF.

This sequence joins TRBV4-3 and TRBJ2-3, with D possibly matching TRBD1 (5 bases). The CDR3 length is 14 residues. V was trimmed by 2 bases and J by 3 bases, leaving 9 bases between them. Per the germline V gene, CDR1 is LGHNA and CDR2 is YSLEER. This chain's CDR3 is CASSQTGPTDTQYF. The DNA of the CDR3 is TGCGCCAGCAGCCAAACAGGCCCGACAGATACGCAGTATTTT.

The V call is TRBV6-5, the J call TRBJ1-2, with a possible D match to TRBD1 (5 bases). Germline values: CDR1 MNHEY, CDR2 SVGAGI. The CDR3 has 15 amino acids. Trimming removed 2 bases from V and 7 bases from J, with 17 bases in between. CDR3 DNA: TGTGCCAGCAGTTACCGAGGGACTCCCTTGGGTGGCTACACCTTC. Its translation is CASSYRGTPLGGYTF.

The V gene is TRBV15, the J gene TRBJ2-5; 13 bases are a match to TRBD2. Germline CDR1 reads LNHNV; CDR2 reads YYDKDF (reference sequence). The CDR3 is 17 residues long. The J segment lost 5 bases and the V segment lost 3 bases, leaving 9 bases of the junction unmatched. The CDR3 loop reads CATSRTGLAGVLETQYF. DNA for the CDR3: TGTGCCACCAGCAGGACCGGACTAGCGGGAGTTTTGGAGACCCAGTACTTC.

The CDR3 sequence: CASSRQGGEETQYF. In DNA form, the CDR3 reads TGTGCCAGCAGTCGACAGGGAGGGGAAGAGACCCAGTACTTC. This sequence joins TRBV27 and TRBJ2-5; the D call may be TRBD1 or TRBD2 (7 bases each). The germline V and J ends were trimmed by 5 bases and 3 bases, with 13 bases remaining between them. This CDR3 spans 14 amino acids. CDR1 is MNHEY, CDR2 SMNVEV, per germline (reference sequence).

The rearrangement uses TRBV7-9 and TRBJ2-7; the D gene is possibly TRBD2 (5 bases). Germline V gene lookup returns CDR1 SEHNR and CDR2 FQNEAQ (reference sequence). V was shortened by 3 bases and J by 2 bases, with 11 bases between the two germline ends. CDR3 size: 14 residues. CDR3 in amino acids: CASSFRSGTYEQYF. The CDR3 coding sequence is TGTGCCAGCAGCTTTAGGTCGGGGACCTACGAGCAGTACTTC.

The gene calls are TRBV7-9 and TRBJ1-4, with 7 bases lining up with TRBD1. Germline trimming cut 5 bases from V and 8 bases from J; bases unmatched to any gene: 5. CDR1 SEHNR and CDR2 FQNEAQ come from the germline V gene (reference sequence). This CDR3 is 13 amino acids long. The CDR3 DNA is TGTGCCAGCAGCCCTACAGGGGACGAAAAACTGTTTTTT. This encodes CASSPTGDEKLFF.

The V and J genes are TRBV19 and TRBJ2-3, with TRBD1 matching 8 bases. The CDR3 totals 18 residues. Germline assignment: CDR1 LNHDA and CDR2 SQIVND (reference sequence). Trimming cost V 5 bases and J 0 bases; bases outside gene matches: 13. In DNA form, the CDR3 reads TGTGCCAGTAGTGTACAGGGGGTGGGGGCTGGAAGCACAGATACGCAGTATTTT. This sequence encodes CASSVQGVGAGSTDTQYF.

The rearrangement uses TRBV14 and TRBJ2-3; the match to TRBD2 covers 8 bases. CDR1 is SGHDN, CDR2 FVKESK, per germline. This CDR3 is built from 16 residues. V shed 2 bases and J 2 bases; nucleotides not matched to a gene: 6. In DNA form, the CDR3 reads TGTGCCAGCAGCCAATTCTCGGGGGGGCCCACAGATACGCAGTATTTT. This codes for CASSQFSGGPTDTQYF.

The rearrangement links TRBV6-5 to TRBJ2-1; possible D gene TRBD2, 6 bases. The germline CDR1 and CDR2 sequences are MNHEY and SVGAGI. The ends were cut back, 6 bases at V and 0 bases at J, with 12 bases in the middle. CDR3 length: 15 amino acids. CDR3 loop: CASSPGLSSYNEQFF. The CDR3, as DNA: TGTGCCAGCAGCCCGGGACTGAGCTCCTACAATGAGCAGTTCTTC.

This rearrangement joins TRBV5-6 to TRBJ1-2; no firm D call. Germline V gene lookup returns CDR1 SGHDT and CDR2 YYEEEE. There are 12 residues in the CDR3. V lost 0 bases and J 4 bases, leaving 4 bases between the germline ends. CDR3 amino acids: CASSLASYGYTF. CDR3 DNA sequence: TGTGCCAGCAGCTTGGCATCCTATGGCTACACCTTC.

V and J are TRBV4-1 and TRBJ2-7; 9 nucleotides agree with TRBD2. This CDR3 region has 16 residues. With 2 bases clipped from V and 2 bases from J, the junction kept 7 bases outside the gene matches. The germline V gene encodes CDR1 MGHRA and CDR2 YSYEKL. The CDR3 is CASSQPGTSHPYEQYF. The DNA of the CDR3 is TGCGCCAGCAGCCAACCCGGGACTAGCCACCCCTACGAGCAGTACTTC.

In nucleotides, the CDR3 is TGTGCCAGCAGCTTGGCCGGTGTCCAGTACTTC. As protein: CASSLAGVQYF. The rearrangement uses TRBV5-8 and TRBJ2-4; D ambiguous. This CDR3 spans 11 amino acids. Germline V gene sequence: CDR1 SGHTS, CDR2 YDEGEE. V was cut by 0 bases and J by 13 bases, with 8 bases left in between.